What follows are 30 T cell receptor beta chains derived from one specimen sequenced in a study of shared clonotypes between healthy human individuals. Libraries were prepared by immunoSEQ multiplex PCR; TCRdb keeps only in-frame clonotypes and omits some of them. Of over a million clones listed, about 96% are singletons. Material for sequencing was naive CD4+ T cells sorted from blood. This sample's subset: CD45RA+ positively selected. The source is a man aged 30-40 years in good health.

As concerns this clone: Other nucleotide sequences in the sample specify the same CDR3. The chain is built from TRBV28 and TRBJ1-2; no firm D call. The CDR3 has 10 amino acids. Trimming shortened V by 6 bases and J by 5 bases, and 4 bases separated the two germline ends. CDR1 is MDHEN and CDR2 is SYDVKM in the germline V gene. CDR3 bases: TGTGCCAGCAGGGGGTATGGCTACACCTTC. Its protein product is CASRGYGYTF.

This sequence joins TRBV7-2 and TRBJ1-1, with D possibly matching TRBD1 (5 bases). CDR1 SGHTA and CDR2 FQGNSA come from the germline V gene. V lost 4 bases and J lost 0, with 15 bases in between. CDR3 size: 16 residues. CDR3 sequence reads: CASSWDWAGLNTEAFF. CDR3 coding DNA: TGTGCCAGCAGCTGGGACTGGGCAGGGTTGAACACTGAAGCTTTCTTT.

Details on this clone: Other DNA sequences in this sample translate to the same CDR3. The CDR3 coding sequence is TGTGCCAGCAGCTTATCTGGGGAAGAGACCCAGTACTTC. Translating it yields CASSLSGEETQYF. V and J are TRBV7-9 and TRBJ2-5, with D uncertain. This CDR3 is 13 amino acids long. V was shortened by 2 bases and J by 3 bases, with 7 bases between the two germline ends. CDR1 and CDR2 (germline): SEHNR, FQNEAQ (reference sequence).

The V call is TRBV28, the J call TRBJ2-7, with D tentatively TRBD1 (6 bases). Germline-derived CDR1 and CDR2 are MDHEN and SYDVKM. V was trimmed by 6 bases and J by 7 bases, leaving 25 bases between them. The length of the CDR3 is 16 residues. DNA of the CDR3: TGTGCCAGCAGCCCTTACCCGGGGACACGAGAAGAGGAGCAGTACTTC. Translation gives CASSPYPGTREEEQYF. The variable domain in full, completed from reference TRBV28 and TRBJ2-7, reads DVKVTQSSRYLVKRTGEKVFLECVQDMDHENMFWYRQDPGLGLRLIYFSYDVKMKEKGDIPEGYSVSREKKERFSLILESASTNQTSMYLCASSPYPGTREEEQYFGPGTRLTVT.

V is TRBV18 and J is TRBJ2-5, with D uncertain. V dropped 3 bases and J dropped 4 bases, with 9 bases sitting between them. Germline assignment: CDR1 KGHSH and CDR2 LQKENI. The CDR3 loop spans 13 amino acids. CDR3 sequence reads: CASSPTSPETQYF. As DNA, the CDR3 is TGTGCCAGCTCACCCACTTCCCCAGAGACCCAGTACTTC.

The chain has TRBV2 and TRBJ2-3; D gene uncertain. Germline V gives CDR1 SNHLY, CDR2 FYNNEI. The CDR3 covers 12 residues. Trimming removed 5 bases at V and 7 bases at J, with 10 bases between. The CDR3 spells CASSPAFYTQYF. As DNA, the CDR3 is TGTGCCAGCAGTCCCGCCTTTTATACGCAGTATTTT.

The chain combines TRBV7-2 with TRBJ2-1; the D gene is possibly TRBD1 (5 bases). The germline gives CDR1 SGHTA, CDR2 FQGNSA. This CDR3 is 15 amino acids long. Trimming pared 5 bases from V and 7 bases from J, leaving 18 bases between. The CDR3 reads CASSGIRGLTNEQFF. DNA of the CDR3: TGTGCCAGCAGCGGGATAAGGGGATTAACAAATGAGCAGTTCTTC.

This chain links TRBV10-3 with TRBJ2-2; D is possibly TRBD1 (6 bases). The ends were cut back, 2 bases at V and 6 bases at J, with 10 bases in the middle. The CDR3 is 14 amino acids. Germline V CDR1 and CDR2: ENHRY, SYGVKD. The CDR3 nucleotides read TGTGCCATCAGTGAGGGGAGACAGGCCGGGGAGCTGTTTTTT. Translating gives CAISEGRQAGELFF.

This clone has only one observation. This chain joins TRBV27 and TRBJ2-7; a weak D match, TRBD1 (6 bases). The V gene lost 2 bases and the J gene lost 0 bases, with 14 bases spanning the gap. Germline assignment: CDR1 MNHEY and CDR2 SMNVEV (reference sequence). The CDR3 runs to 16 residues. This CDR3 is CASSLLGTRVSYEQYF. CDR3 coding DNA: TGTGCCAGCAGTTTACTAGGGACACGCGTCTCCTACGAGCAGTACTTC.

This chain joins TRBV11-2 and TRBJ2-7; D tentatively reads TRBD1 or TRBD2 (5 bases each). This CDR3 is 12 amino acids long. Between the trimmed V and J ends, which lost 8 bases and 6 bases, there was a span of 14 bases. CDR1 SGHAT and CDR2 FQNNGV come from the germline V gene. CDR3 in amino acids: CASQVGAGEQYF. The CDR3 DNA sequence: TGTGCCAGCCAAGTCGGGGCTGGCGAGCAGTACTTC.

The chain has TRBV28 and TRBJ2-3, with 8 bases lining up with TRBD2. Germline assignment: CDR1 MDHEN and CDR2 SYDVKM. The CDR3 contains 16 residues. Germline trimming cut 4 bases from V and 3 bases from J; bases unmatched to any gene: 9. The CDR3 protein is CASSSSGGGRTDTQYF. The DNA of the CDR3 is TGTGCCAGCAGTTCATCCGGAGGCGGGAGGACAGATACGCAGTATTTT. The variable domain in full, completed from reference TRBV28 and TRBJ2-3, reads DVKVTQSSRYLVKRTGEKVFLECVQDMDHENMFWYRQDPGLGLRLIYFSYDVKMKEKGDIPEGYSVSREKKERFSLILESASTNQTSMYLCASSSSGGGRTDTQYFGPGTRLTVL.

A note on this clone: Additional DNA sequences in this sample encode the identical CDR3. The chain couples TRBV5-1 to TRBJ1-2; possibly TRBD1 for D (5 bases). Germline V gene sequence: CDR1 SGHRS, CDR2 YFSETQ. The germline V and J ends were trimmed by 2 bases and 1 base, with 6 bases remaining between them. CDR3 length: 13 residues. CDR3 sequence (DNA): TGCGCCAGCAGCTTCGACAGTAACTATGGCTACACCTTC. It translates to CASSFDSNYGYTF.

The chain recombines TRBV7-6 with TRBJ2-3, with 11 bases lining up with TRBD2. Trimming cost V 5 bases and J 3 bases; bases outside gene matches: 16. Germline V gene data show CDR1 as SGHVS and CDR2 as FNYEAQ. CDR3 size: 19 residues. This CDR3 is CASSPIAGGPSPSTDTQYF. CDR3 in DNA: TGTGCCAGCAGCCCAATAGCGGGAGGGCCCTCGCCGTCAACAGATACGCAGTATTTT.

The chain recombines TRBV29-1 with TRBJ2-4; no reliable D call. CDR1 and CDR2 (germline): SQVTM, ANQGSEA. Trimming removed 5 bases from V and 5 bases from J, with 10 bases in between. The CDR3 has 12 residues. CDR3 region: CSVKRTQNIQYF. The DNA for the CDR3 is TGCAGCGTTAAACGGACCCAAAACATTCAGTACTTC.

Worth noting for this clone: The germline gene is not matched at one end of the junction; a read error may be the cause. The genes are TRBV5-8 and TRBJ2-7; no firm D call. CDR1 is SGHTS and CDR2 is YDEGEE in the germline V gene. The CDR3 length is 11 residues. This chain's CDR3 is CAGSLVHEQYF. For the CDR3, the DNA is TGTGCCGGCAGCTTGGTACACGAGCAGTACTTC.

The chain recombines TRBV18 with TRBJ2-7, with TRBD2 matching 11 bases. The CDR3 length is 14 residues. Germline V gene sequence: CDR1 KGHSH, CDR2 LQKENI. Trimming took 1 base from V and 6 from J; bases not matched to a gene: 2. The CDR3 region has the DNA TGTGCCAGCTCACCACTAGCGGGAGGGCGCGAGCAGTACTTC. Protein sequence: CASSPLAGGREQYF.

The chain is built from TRBV13 and TRBJ2-7; D is perhaps TRBD1 or TRBD2 (5 bases each). Trimming shortened V by 6 bases and J by 4 bases, and 13 bases separated the two germline ends. CDR1 is PRHDT, CDR2 FYEKMQ, per germline (reference sequence). The CDR3 has 13 amino acids. CDR3 coding DNA: TGTGCCAGCAGATCCCGGGGACGGTACGAGCAGTACTTC. This codes for CASRSRGRYEQYF.

The chain combines TRBV11-2 with TRBJ1-3; 7 bases map to TRBD1. The V and J ends lost 4 bases and 5 bases, in that order; junction bases with no gene match: 8. Germline V gene sequence: CDR1 SGHAT, CDR2 FQNNGV. This CDR3 region has 15 residues. The CDR3 is CASSSDRVPRNTIYF. The CDR3 DNA follows: TGTGCCAGCAGCTCCGACAGGGTTCCGCGAAACACCATATATTTT.

V is TRBV7-3 and J is TRBJ2-2; 7 bases are a match to TRBD1. The trim removed 5 bases at V and 5 bases at J, leaving 8 bases unmatched. CDR3 length: 15 amino acids. From germline, CDR1 is SGHTA and CDR2 FQGTGA. As DNA, the CDR3 is TGTGCCAGCAGCGTAGGGACAGAGGGGACCGGGGAGCTGTTTTTT. It is translated as CASSVGTEGTGELFF.

The chain is built from TRBV4-1 and TRBJ2-7; D possibly corresponds to TRBD2 (5 bases). V was pared by 0 bases and J by 3 bases, with 18 bases between. The CDR3 has 17 residues. CDR1 is MGHRA, CDR2 YSYEKL, per germline. The CDR3 nucleotides are TGCGCCAGCAGCCAAGAACCGGGTGGGCGACGGGACTACGAGCAGTACTTC. Encoded protein: CASSQEPGGRRDYEQYF.

This chain uses TRBV19 with TRBJ2-1, with 10 bases lining up with TRBD2. The ends lost 4 bases at V and 0 bases at J; junction bases unmatched: 12. The CDR3 is 19 residues long. Germline values: CDR1 LNHDA, CDR2 SQIVND (reference sequence). The CDR3 is CASSRESRASGGSYNEQFF. As DNA, the CDR3 is TGTGCCAGTAGTAGAGAGTCTCGAGCTAGCGGGGGCTCCTACAATGAGCAGTTCTTC.

The chain recombines TRBV7-9 with TRBJ2-1; D gene ambiguous. Germline-derived CDR1 and CDR2 are SEHNR and FQNEAQ (reference sequence). This CDR3 spans 10 amino acids. V was trimmed by 6 bases and J by 10 bases, leaving 7 bases between them. For the CDR3, the DNA is TGTGCCAGCAGAGATAACGAGCAGTTCTTC. It codes for CASRDNEQFF.

The table lists this clone with a count of one. This chain links TRBV11-2 with TRBJ2-2, with 7 bases that match TRBD1. Germline CDR1 SGHAT, CDR2 FQNNGV. The J segment lost 6 bases and the V segment lost 3 bases, leaving 7 bases of the junction unmatched. CDR3 length equals 15 residues. The CDR3: CASSFNRGSAGELFF. The CDR3 DNA is TGTGCCAGCAGCTTCAACAGGGGATCCGCCGGGGAGCTGTTTTTT.

V gene TRBV14 combines with J gene TRBJ2-3, with D perhaps matching TRBD1 (6 bases). The germline CDR1 and CDR2 sequences are SGHDN and FVKESK. Trimming removed 3 bases at V and 0 bases at J, with 16 bases between. The CDR3 contains 17 residues. CDR3 DNA sequence: TGTGCCAGCAGCCACAGCCTGGGACATTCTAGCACAGATACGCAGTATTTT. Translated: CASSHSLGHSSTDTQYF.

The rearrangement joins TRBV10-2 to TRBJ2-7; D call uncertain. The V and J ends lost 3 bases and 0 bases respectively, with 3 bases between them. Per the germline V gene, CDR1 is WSHSY and CDR2 is SAAADI. The CDR3 extends over 12 amino acids. This CDR3 is CASSDFSYEQYF. In nucleotides, the CDR3 is TGCGCCAGCAGTGACTTCTCCTACGAGCAGTACTTC.

This clone was found a few times. The genes are TRBV5-1 and TRBJ2-5, with D maybe TRBD2 (6 bases). The CDR3 runs to 17 residues. Germline-derived CDR1 and CDR2 are SGHRS and YFSETQ. V was cut by 5 bases and J by 0 bases, with 20 bases left in between. This chain's CDR3 is CASRHLPSAQYQETQYF. The CDR3 coding sequence is TGCGCCAGCAGACATCTCCCTAGCGCACAGTACCAAGAGACCCAGTACTTC.

Comments on this clone: Other DNA sequences in the sample encode the same CDR3. V usage is TRBV2 and J usage is TRBJ1-2; D ambiguous. Germline V gives CDR1 SNHLY, CDR2 FYNNEI. This CDR3 comprises 11 residues. V was shortened by 2 bases and J by 7 bases, with 5 bases between the two germline ends. The CDR3 DNA reads TGTGCCAGCAGTGAAAGCGGTGGCTACACCTTC. This gives the protein CASSESGGYTF.

The V and J genes are TRBV6-1 and TRBJ1-1, with D tentatively TRBD1 (6 bases). Germline assignment: CDR1 MNHNS and CDR2 SASEGT. CDR3 length: 14 residues. Trimming stripped 6 bases from V and 1 base from J, with 12 bases between. The CDR3 sequence is CASSRGLSNTEAFF. The CDR3, as DNA: TGTGCCAGCAGCAGGGGTCTCTCGAACACTGAAGCTTTCTTT.

V and J are TRBV2 and TRBJ2-1; TRBD2 aligns across 7 bases. The V gene end was trimmed by 10 bases and the J gene end by 2 bases; junction bases not matched to a gene: 5. The germline V gene has CDR1 SNHLY and CDR2 FYNNEI. The CDR3 totals 13 residues. In DNA, the CDR3 is TGTGCCACTCTAGCGGCCGCCTACAATGAGCAGTTCTTC. Its translation: CATLAAAYNEQFF.

The V gene is TRBV10-3, the J gene TRBJ2-3; TRBD1 matches 7 bases. Germline V CDR1 and CDR2: ENHRY, SYGVKD. The CDR3 totals 15 residues. With 7 bases clipped from V and 0 bases from J, the junction kept 7 bases outside the gene matches. The CDR3 spells CAINSGQRSTDTQYF. Here the CDR3 DNA reads TGTGCCATCAACTCGGGACAGCGAAGCACAGATACGCAGTATTTT.